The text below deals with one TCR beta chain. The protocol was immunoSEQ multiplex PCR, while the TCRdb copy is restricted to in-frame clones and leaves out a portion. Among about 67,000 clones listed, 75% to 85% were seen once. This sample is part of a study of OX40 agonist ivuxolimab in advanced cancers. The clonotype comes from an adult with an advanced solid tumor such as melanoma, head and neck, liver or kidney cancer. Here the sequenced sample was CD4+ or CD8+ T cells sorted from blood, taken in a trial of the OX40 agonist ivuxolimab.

CDR3 loop: CASSFTGTQNTDTQYF. The CDR3 DNA is TGTGCCAGCAGTTTTACCGGGACTCAAAATACAGATACGCAGTATTTT. This chain links TRBV28 with TRBJ2-3, with D possibly being TRBD2 (6 bases). CDR3 length: 16 residues. Germline loops: CDR1 MDHEN, CDR2 SYDVKM. V lost 3 bases and J 3 bases, leaving 16 bases between the germline ends.